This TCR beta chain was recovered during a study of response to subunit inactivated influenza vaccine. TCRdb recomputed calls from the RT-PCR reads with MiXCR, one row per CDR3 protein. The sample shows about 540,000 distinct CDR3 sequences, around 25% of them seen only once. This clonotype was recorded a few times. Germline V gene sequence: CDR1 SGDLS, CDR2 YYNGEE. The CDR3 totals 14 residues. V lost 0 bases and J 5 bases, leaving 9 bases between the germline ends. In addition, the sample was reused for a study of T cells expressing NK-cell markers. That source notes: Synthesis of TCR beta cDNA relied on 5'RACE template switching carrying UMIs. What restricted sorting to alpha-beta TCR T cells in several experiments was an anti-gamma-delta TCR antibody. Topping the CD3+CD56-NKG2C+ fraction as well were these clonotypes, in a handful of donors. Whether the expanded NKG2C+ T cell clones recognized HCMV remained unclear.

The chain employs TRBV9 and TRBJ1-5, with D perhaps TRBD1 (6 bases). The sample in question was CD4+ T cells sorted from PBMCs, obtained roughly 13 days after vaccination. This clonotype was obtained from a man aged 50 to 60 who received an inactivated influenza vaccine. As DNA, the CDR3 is TGTGCCAGCAGCGTAGGGCCAGGGGATCAGCCCCAGCATTTT. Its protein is CASSVGPGDQPQHF. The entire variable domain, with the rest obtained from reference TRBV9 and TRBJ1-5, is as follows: DSGVTQTPKHLITATGQRVTLRCSPRSGDLSVYWYQQSLDQGLQFLIQYYNGEERAKGNILERFSAQQFPDLHSELNLSSLELGDSALYFCASSVGPGDQPQHFGDGTRLSIL.